These 19 T cell receptor beta chains were all obtained from the same sample, sequenced in a study of blood T cell repertoires in COVID-19. Clones were sequenced by immunoSEQ multiplex PCR, and TCRdb holds only the in-frame ones, with some missing. The sample has a few hundred thousand clones, roughly 86% seen once. The sample comprised peripheral blood. The receptors derive from a man in his forties who had recovered from COVID-19.

The chain couples TRBV7-9 to TRBJ2-7; no clear D. The CDR3 is made up of 14 amino acids. V lost 4 bases and J 0 bases, leaving 10 bases between the germline ends. The germline CDR1 and CDR2 sequences are SEHNR and FQNEAQ (reference sequence). The CDR3 DNA sequence: TGTGCCAGCAGCTCACCCTGGAGCTCCTACGAGCAGTACTTC. Its protein product is CASSSPWSSYEQYF.

This clone appeared many times. CDR3 coding DNA: TGTGCCAGTAGTACCCGGGGGGCCAAGCATGGCTACACCTTC. Protein sequence: CASSTRGAKHGYTF. The chain links TRBV19 to TRBJ1-2; D is possibly TRBD1 (6 bases). The length of the CDR3 is 14 residues. Germline loops: CDR1 LNHDA, CDR2 SQIVND (reference sequence). Trimming left V 4 bases short and J 6 bases short, with 15 bases between.

V usage is TRBV10-2 and J usage is TRBJ2-7; possibly TRBD1 for D (5 bases). Deletions cut 8 bases from V and 1 base from J, with 12 bases between. The length of the CDR3 is 13 residues. CDR1 and CDR2 from the germline V gene are WSHSY and SAAADI. CDR3 bases: TGCGCCAGCCGGGCAGGGTCGTCCTACGAGCAGTACTTC. Amino acids: CASRAGSSYEQYF.

V and J are TRBV28 and TRBJ2-3, with TRBD1 as a possible D gene (5 bases). V was clipped by 5 bases and J by 1 base, with 13 bases between them. The V gene's germline CDR1 is MDHEN and CDR2 SYDVKM. This CDR3 has 15 residues. CDR3 nucleotide sequence: TGTGCCAGCAGTACTCTGACCAGGGGCACAGATACGCAGTATTTT. This gives the protein CASSTLTRGTDTQYF.

This sequence joins TRBV2 and TRBJ2-5, with no clear D. V was trimmed by 1 base and J by 0 bases, leaving 9 bases between them. The CDR3 is made up of 15 amino acids. The V gene's germline CDR1 is SNHLY and CDR2 FYNNEI. CDR3 loop: CASSEVGEYQETQYF. The CDR3 bases are TGTGCCAGCAGTGAAGTAGGAGAGTACCAAGAGACCCAGTACTTC.

This clone was detected only a few times. V is TRBV14 and J is TRBJ1-1; no firm D call. The CDR3 sequence is 14 residues long. Germline V gives CDR1 SGHDN, CDR2 FVKESK. Trimming removed 0 bases from V and 2 bases from J, with 7 bases in between. The CDR3 loop is CASSQDSGNTEAFF. CDR3 bases: TGTGCCAGCAGCCAAGATTCAGGAAACACTGAAGCTTTCTTT.

This rearrangement joins TRBV15 to TRBJ2-4; D may be TRBD1 (5 bases). This CDR3 comprises 17 residues. V was clipped by 3 bases and J by 4 bases, with 19 bases between them. Germline values: CDR1 LNHNV, CDR2 YYDKDF (reference sequence). CDR3: CATSSGPLGVGKNIQYF. CDR3 DNA: TGTGCCACCAGCAGCGGCCCTCTAGGGGTAGGGAAAAACATTCAGTACTTC.

This clone was recorded only once. V gene TRBV30 combines with J gene TRBJ2-1, with TRBD2 matching 8 bases. Trimming cost V 1 base and J 7 bases; bases outside gene matches: 6. The germline V gene encodes CDR1 GTSNPN and CDR2 SVGIG (reference sequence). The CDR3 spans 14 residues. In nucleotides, the CDR3 is TGTGCCTGGAGTGCCCTTGGCGGGGGGAATGAGCAGTTCTTC. This encodes CAWSALGGGNEQFF.

This chain joins TRBV12-5 and TRBJ2-7; 11 bases match TRBD2. The CDR3 loop spans 14 amino acids. The trim removed 6 bases at V and 6 bases at J, leaving 7 bases unmatched. Germline V CDR1 and CDR2: LGHNT, FRNRAP. CDR3 sequence reads: CASGSSGGPLEQYF. The CDR3 coding sequence is TGTGCTAGTGGATCTAGCGGGGGGCCCCTCGAGCAGTACTTC.

The rearrangement joins TRBV7-9 to TRBJ2-7; TRBD2 matches at 8 bases. The CDR3 covers 14 residues. V dropped 4 bases and J dropped 5; count of bases not matched to a gene: 7. Germline loops: CDR1 SEHNR, CDR2 FQNEAQ (reference sequence). CDR3 nucleotides: TGTGCCAGCAGCTCCCGGACTAGCCGCCACGAGCAGTACTTC. Amino acid sequence: CASSSRTSRHEQYF.

This clone was counted once. The chain couples TRBV7-8 to TRBJ2-5; D possibly corresponds to TRBD2 (5 bases). The CDR3 is 12 amino acids. CDR1 is SGHVS and CDR2 is FQNEAQ in the germline V gene. Trimming stripped 5 bases from V and 7 bases from J, with 11 bases between. The CDR3 coding sequence is TGTGCCAGCAGCCCCCTTCGGGGGACCCAGTACTTC. This translates into CASSPLRGTQYF. The full variable domain, its missing parts supplied by reference TRBV7-8 and TRBJ2-5, is GAGVSQSPRYKVAKRGQDVALRCDPISGHVSLFWYQQALGQGPEFLTYFQNEAQLDKSGLPSDRFFAERPEGSVSTLKIQRTQQEDSAVYLCASSPLRGTQYFGPGTRLLVL.

V gene TRBV11-3 combines with J gene TRBJ1-1, with D unresolved. This CDR3 spans 13 amino acids. CDR1 SGHNT and CDR2 YENEEA come from the germline V gene. Trimming took 3 bases from V and 1 from J, leaving 6 bases between them. The CDR3 protein is CASSLSRNTEAFF. The CDR3, as DNA: TGTGCCAGCAGCTTGTCCAGGAACACTGAAGCTTTCTTT. The variable domain in full, with the rest retrieved from reference TRBV11-3 and TRBJ1-1, is EAGVVQSPRYKIIEKKQPVAFWCNPISGHNTLYWYLQNLGQGPELLIRYENEEAVDDSQLPKDRFSAERLKGVDSTLKIQPAELGDSAVYLCASSLSRNTEAFFGQGTRLTVV.

This clone was seen only a few times. This chain connects TRBV27 to TRBJ1-1; tentative D call: TRBD1 (5 bases). The germline V and J ends were trimmed by 6 bases and 11 bases, with 16 bases remaining between them. This CDR3 spans 12 amino acids. Germline V lookup: CDR1 MNHEY, CDR2 SMNVEV (reference sequence). The CDR3 nucleotides read TGTGCCAGCAGCCGCGGGGGGGGTAGGGCTTTCTTT. This sequence encodes CASSRGGGRAFF.

Here the CDR3 reads CSVGTRGTSVSYEQYF. CDR3 bases: TGCAGCGTCGGGACCAGAGGGACTAGCGTCTCCTACGAGCAGTACTTC. V and J are TRBV29-1 and TRBJ2-7, with TRBD2 matching over 10 bases. The CDR3 consists of 16 residues. J was trimmed by 0 bases and V by 6 bases; bases with no gene match: 11. Looked up from germline, CDR1 is SQVTM and CDR2 is ANQGSEA.

The chain is built from TRBV29-1 and TRBJ2-3, with 7 bases aligning to TRBD1. The V gene end was trimmed by 2 bases and the J gene end by 2 bases; junction bases not matched to a gene: 7. Germline CDR1 SQVTM, CDR2 ANQGSEA. The CDR3 is 15 residues long. CDR3 protein: CSVETTGSDTDTQYF. The DNA for the CDR3 is TGCAGCGTTGAAACGACAGGGTCGGACACAGATACGCAGTATTTT.

The chain has TRBV18 and TRBJ2-6; TRBD1 agrees at 8 bases. V was pared by 8 bases and J by 11 bases, with 14 bases of the junction left unmatched. The CDR3 spans 15 residues. CDR1 and CDR2 from the germline V gene are KGHSH and LQKENI. CDR3 loop: CASTSLPGQVDVLTF. The CDR3 DNA follows: TGTGCCAGCACATCCTTACCGGGACAGGTTGACGTCCTGACTTTC.

This clone was found once. The chain combines TRBV6-5 with TRBJ2-2, with TRBD1 matching over 9 bases. CDR3 length equals 16 residues. Trimming at V came to 4 bases and at J to 4 bases, leaving 7 bases not matched to a gene. Germline CDR1 reads MNHEY; CDR2 reads SVGAGI. This CDR3 reads CASSSRDRVSTGELFF. The CDR3 DNA sequence: TGTGCCAGCAGTTCCCGGGACAGGGTGTCCACCGGGGAGCTGTTTTTT.

Concerning this clone itself: Distinct nucleotide sequences in the sample also encode this CDR3. The V and J genes are TRBV5-1 and TRBJ2-2; D is uncertain. The ends were cut back, 4 bases at V and 7 bases at J, with 8 bases in the middle. Germline V gene lookup returns CDR1 SGHRS and CDR2 YFSETQ. The CDR3 is made up of 12 amino acids. CDR3 bases: TGCGCCAGCAGCCTCACGAGCGGGGAGCTGTTTTTT. Protein sequence: CASSLTSGELFF.

The gene calls are TRBV3-1 (or the pseudogene TRBV3-2) and TRBJ2-3; D possibly corresponds to TRBD1 (5 bases). Germline assignment: CDR1 LGHDT and CDR2 YNNKEL (reference sequence). The CDR3 consists of 15 residues. V was clipped by 3 bases and J by 0 bases, with 10 bases between them. The CDR3 nucleotides are TGTGCCAGCAGCCACCGGACACCGAGCACAGATACGCAGTATTTT. Residues: CASSHRTPSTDTQYF.